This TCR beta chain was found in a study of Ad26.COV2.S vaccination and SARS-CoV-2 variants. Study-wide results and limits: Non-spike TCR breadth showed similarity between vaccine and placebo recipients.

The table came from immunoSEQ multiplex PCR; TCRdb's copy has only in-frame clones and leaves some out. In the table there are about 280,000 clones, around 87% of which are singletons. Worth noting for this clone: Its antigen is currently unknown.

The CDR3 runs 18 residues. CDR1 and CDR2 from the germline V gene are SGHTA and FQGNSA. The junction had 17 bases not matched to a gene; V was cut back by 3 bases and J by 7 bases. Treatment: about 20 received Ad26.COV2.S at low or high dose, single or two shots; roughly five received placebo; per-sample allocation not given. Each sample was drawn 63 days after the first injection (of vaccine or placebo). Wuhan-strain spike was delivered by a replication-incompetent Ad26 vector. Source: peripheral blood, taken in a trial of Ad26.COV2.S vaccine versus placebo. The TCR was taken from a person between 18 and 59 years old who received the Ad26.COV2.S COVID-19 vaccine or a placebo. The gene calls are TRBV7-2 and TRBJ2-1, with TRBD1 identical over 8 bases. The CDR3 DNA reads TGTGCCAGCAGCTTGTCCGGGACAGGTAGACCACCAGGAAATGAGCAGTTCTTC. Translated, it gives CASSLSGTGRPPGNEQFF.